Shown below are 10 T cell receptor beta chains from a single sample sequenced in a study of cytomegalovirus exposure and HLA in healthy donors. Vbeta (60) and Jbeta (13) primers were used in the PCR. The table came from immunoSEQ multiplex PCR; TCRdb's copy has only in-frame clones and leaves some out. The top ten clones hold more than 0.8% of a sample with approximately 240,000 clones, approximately 90% of them seen once. Sequenced input: PBMCs. These receptors were obtained from a woman under 30 in good health and CMV-seronegative.

V usage is TRBV29-1 and J usage is TRBJ1-4; D unclear. The germline V gene encodes CDR1 SQVTM and CDR2 ANQGSEA. V dropped 7 bases and J dropped 2 bases, with 8 bases sitting between them. CDR3 length equals 12 residues. This chain's CDR3 is CSGRSTNEKLFF. CDR3 nucleotides: TGCAGCGGCAGATCGACTAATGAAAAACTGTTTTTT.

J is TRBJ2-1 and V is TRBV9; TRBD2 aligns across 7 bases. Germline lookup yields CDR1 SGDLS and CDR2 YYNGEE. Trimming took 8 bases from V and 7 from J; bases not matched to a gene: 15. This CDR3 spans 15 amino acids. The CDR3 nucleotides read TGTGCCAGTGGGGTCGGGACTACCCTAGGGAATGAGCAGTTCTTC. It yields the protein CASGVGTTLGNEQFF.

The chain couples TRBV5-4 to TRBJ1-6; D remains unclear. The CDR3 is made up of 14 amino acids. The ends were cut back, 1 base at V and 7 bases at J, with 9 bases in the middle. Germline V gene sequence: CDR1 SGHNT, CDR2 YYREEE (reference sequence). The CDR3 loop reads CASSLWQTNSPLHF. The CDR3 DNA reads as TGTGCCAGCAGCTTGTGGCAGACAAATTCACCCCTCCACTTT.

The rearrangement joins TRBV27 to TRBJ2-5; TRBD2 agrees at 11 bases. V lost 3 bases, J lost 6 bases, and 6 bases stayed unmatched. Germline V CDR1 and CDR2: MNHEY, SMNVEV (reference sequence). The CDR3 sequence is 15 residues long. The CDR3 is CASSLGGLAAKTQYF. CDR3 bases: TGTGCCAGCAGTTTGGGGGGACTAGCGGCAAAGACCCAGTACTTC.

V usage is TRBV7-6 and J usage is TRBJ2-7; D is unresolved. V shed 0 bases and J shed 2 bases, with 8 bases lying between them. The CDR3 contains 14 residues. Germline V gives CDR1 SGHVS, CDR2 FNYEAQ. As DNA, the CDR3 is TGTGCCAGCAGCTTAGCGTACACAGCCTACGAGCAGTACTTC. Encoded protein: CASSLAYTAYEQYF.

V gene TRBV30 combines with J gene TRBJ1-4; D is perhaps TRBD1 (5 bases). Between the trimmed V and J ends, which lost 2 bases and 8 bases, there was a span of 15 bases. Germline lookup yields CDR1 GTSNPN and CDR2 SVGIG (reference sequence). The CDR3 is 14 residues long. CDR3 bases: TGTGCCTGGAGTCTTACCCTAGGGGCAGAAAAACTGTTTTTT. Translating gives CAWSLTLGAEKLFF.

This rearrangement joins TRBV27 to TRBJ1-2; 9 nucleotides agree with TRBD1. The CDR3 is 13 residues long. Germline CDR1 MNHEY, CDR2 SMNVEV (reference sequence). With V trimmed by 3 bases and J by 7 bases, 3 bases remained unmatched. DNA of the CDR3: TGTGCCAGCAGTTTGGGACAGGGTCTTGGCTACACCTTC. Its translation is CASSLGQGLGYTF.

The chain links TRBV5-6 to TRBJ2-7, with TRBD1 matching over 8 bases. The CDR3 spans 12 residues. Germline V gene sequence: CDR1 SGHDT, CDR2 YYEEEE. V gave up 3 bases and J gave up 7 bases; unmatched junction bases: 3. CDR3 sequence reads: CASSYTGGEQYF. The CDR3 DNA reads TGTGCCAGCAGCTACACAGGGGGGGAGCAGTACTTC.

The chain has TRBV4-3 and TRBJ2-3, with unresolved D. Germline CDR1 LGHNA, CDR2 YSLEER. The V end was cut by 0 bases, the J end by 10 bases, with 14 bases between. CDR3 length: 14 amino acids. The CDR3 region has the DNA TGCGCCAGCAGCCAAGAGGCTAGTCTCAGTGCGCAGTATTTT. Translation: CASSQEASLSAQYF.

This clone has just a few counts. The V call is TRBV19, the J call TRBJ2-3; the D gene is possibly TRBD2 (6 bases). The CDR3 has 13 amino acids. Germline V gives CDR1 LNHDA, CDR2 SQIVND (reference sequence). Trimming left V 4 bases short and J 4 bases short, with 9 bases between. CDR3: CASSKLASDTQYF. As DNA, the CDR3 is TGTGCCAGTAGTAAGCTAGCGTCAGATACGCAGTATTTT.